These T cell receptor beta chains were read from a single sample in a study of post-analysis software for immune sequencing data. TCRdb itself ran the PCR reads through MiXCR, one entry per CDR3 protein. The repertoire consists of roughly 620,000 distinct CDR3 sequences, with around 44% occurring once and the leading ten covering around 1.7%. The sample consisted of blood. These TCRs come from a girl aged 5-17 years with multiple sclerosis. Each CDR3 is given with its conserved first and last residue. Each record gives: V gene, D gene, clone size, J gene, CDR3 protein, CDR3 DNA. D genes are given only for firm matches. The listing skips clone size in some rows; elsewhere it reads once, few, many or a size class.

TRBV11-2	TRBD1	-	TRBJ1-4	CASSLPRTGWATNEKLFF	TGTGCCAGCAGCTTACCAAGGACAGGTTGGGCAACTAATGAAAAACTGTTTTTT
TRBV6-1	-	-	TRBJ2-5	CASSWGRGSGETQYF	TGTGCCAGCAGCTGGGGGCGGGGTTCCGGAGAGACCCAGTACTTC
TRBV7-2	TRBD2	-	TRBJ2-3	CASGLGGLATSTDTQYF	TGTGCCAGCGGCTTAGGGGGACTAGCGACGAGCACAGATACGCAGTATTTT
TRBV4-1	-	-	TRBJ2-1	CASSQAGVVNDEQFF	TGCGCCAGCAGCCAAGCGGGAGTAGTAAACGATGAGCAGTTCTTC
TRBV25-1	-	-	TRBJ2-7	CPNSPRYHEQYF	TGTCCCAACAGTCCCAGGTACCACGAGCAGTACTTC
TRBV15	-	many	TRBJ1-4	CATSRDPTTNEKLFF	TGTGCCACCAGCAGAGATCCTACAACTAATGAAAAACTGTTTTTT
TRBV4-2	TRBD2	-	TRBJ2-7	CASGQDPSGSAGAHEQYF	TGTGCCAGCGGCCAAGACCCAAGCGGGTCAGCGGGAGCCCACGAGCAGTACTTC
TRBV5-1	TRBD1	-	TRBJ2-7	CASSLRDSRLNEQYF	TGCGCCAGCAGTTTGAGGGACAGCCGGTTGAACGAGCAGTACTTC
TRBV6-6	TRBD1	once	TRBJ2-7	CASTPDRGGSYEQYF	TGTGCCAGCACCCCGGACAGGGGAGGTTCCTACGAGCAGTACTTC
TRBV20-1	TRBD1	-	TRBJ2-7	CSARILDRDTQYF	TGCAGTGCTAGGATCCTAGACAGGGACACCCAGTACTTC
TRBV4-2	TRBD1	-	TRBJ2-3	CASSLRQGWFGTDTQYF	TGTGCCAGCAGCCTCCGACAGGGGTGGTTCGGCACAGATACGCAGTATTTT
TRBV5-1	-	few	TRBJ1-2	CASSDMVEGQRNYGYTF	TGCGCCAGCAGCGACATGGTTGAGGGACAACGGAACTATGGCTACACCTTC
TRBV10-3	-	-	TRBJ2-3	CAVSGTFGLSTDTQYF	TGTGCCGTCAGTGGGACTTTTGGATTGAGCACAGATACGCAGTATTTT
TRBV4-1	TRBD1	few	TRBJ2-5	CASSQPRGQETQYF	TGCGCCAGCAGCCAGCCTAGGGGACAGGAGACCCAGTACTTC
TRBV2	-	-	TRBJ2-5	CPSSEEGPEETQYF	TGTCCCAGCAGTGAGGAAGGACCAGAAGAGACCCAGTACTTC
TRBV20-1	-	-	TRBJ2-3	CSASRPRSGTDTQYF	TGCAGTGCTTCCCGGCCTCGGTCAGGCACAGATACGCAGTATTTT